The 32 T cell receptor beta chains below were found in one sample sequenced in a study of cytomegalovirus exposure and HLA in healthy donors. The PCR ran on 60 Vbeta and 13 Jbeta primers. Sequencing was performed with immunoSEQ multiplex PCR; in TCRdb, only in-frame clones are kept and a portion is missing. The sample carries around 90,000 clones, 78% recorded once. Sample: PBMCs. These receptors came from a woman aged 40 to 55 in good health and CMV-seronegative.

The chain is built from TRBV5-1 and TRBJ2-7; D is perhaps TRBD2 (5 bases). The CDR3 spans 17 residues. Deletions cut 0 bases from V and 6 bases from J, with 22 bases between. The V gene's germline CDR1 is SGHRS and CDR2 YFSETQ. DNA of the CDR3: TGCGCCAGCAGCTTGGTATTTGAGAGGGCTGTTTCGCGCGAGCAGTACTTC. It specifies CASSLVFERAVSREQYF. Complete variable domain (other parts from reference TRBV5-1 and TRBJ2-7): KAGVTQTPRYLIKTRGQQVTLSCSPISGHRSVSWYQQTPGQGLQFLFEYFSETQRNKGNFPGRFSGRQFSNSRSEMNVSTLELGDSALYLCASSLVFERAVSREQYFGPGTRLTVT.

CDR3 amino acids: CASSQAGTESTDTQYF. In DNA, the CDR3 is TGTGCCAGCAGCCAAGCCGGGACAGAAAGCACAGATACGCAGTATTTT. V and J are TRBV4-2 and TRBJ2-3, with 7 bases matching TRBD1. Germline lookup yields CDR1 LGHNA and CDR2 YNFKEQ. The CDR3 has 16 residues. The J segment lost 0 bases and the V segment lost 1 base, leaving 4 bases of the junction unmatched.

The chain employs TRBV10-2 and TRBJ1-4; D might be TRBD1 (5 bases). V lost 4 bases, J lost 2 bases, and 8 bases lay in between. The CDR3 contains 14 residues. Looked up from germline, CDR1 is WSHSY and CDR2 is SAAADI. CDR3 nucleotides: TGCGCCAGCAGTGTGTGGGGCACTAATGAAAAACTGTTTTTT. Protein sequence: CASSVWGTNEKLFF.

The chain has TRBV9 and TRBJ1-1; D is possibly TRBD1 (5 bases). This CDR3 comprises 15 residues. V shed 0 bases and J shed 6 bases, with 15 bases lying between them. The germline CDR1 and CDR2 sequences are SGDLS and YYNGEE. CDR3: CASSVGQSLGAEAFF. CDR3 sequence (DNA): TGTGCCAGCAGCGTAGGACAGTCCCTGGGCGCTGAAGCTTTCTTT.

The table lists this clone with a count of one. The V and J genes are TRBV29-1 and TRBJ2-5; weak D call: TRBD1 (7 bases). The germline V gene has CDR1 SQVTM and CDR2 ANQGSEA. The V end was cut by 4 bases, the J end by 7 bases, with 13 bases between. The CDR3 spans 12 residues. This CDR3 reads CSVGGTEGTQYF. DNA for the CDR3: TGCAGCGTTGGCGGGACAGAGGGGACCCAGTACTTC.

This chain connects TRBV5-1 to TRBJ2-2, with TRBD2 matching 12 bases. The germline CDR1 and CDR2 sequences are SGHRS and YFSETQ. The CDR3 has 16 amino acids. With V trimmed by 3 bases and J by 0 bases, 0 bases remained unmatched. The CDR3 DNA reads as TGCGCCAGCAGCTGGACTAGCGGGACGAACACCGGGGAGCTGTTTTTT. Translating it yields CASSWTSGTNTGELFF.

The chain has TRBV5-1 and TRBJ2-7; tentatively, D is TRBD2 (5 bases). CDR1 and CDR2 (germline): SGHRS, YFSETQ. This CDR3 region has 17 residues. V lost 0 bases and J 3 bases, leaving 19 bases between the germline ends. CDR3 sequence: CASSLGTVGSHHYEQYF. The CDR3 DNA sequence: TGCGCCAGCAGCTTGGGTACAGTAGGGAGTCACCACTACGAGCAGTACTTC.

There are a few counts of this clone. This chain connects TRBV6-5 to TRBJ1-1, with 9 bases identical to TRBD1. Germline values: CDR1 MNHEY, CDR2 SVGAGI. Unmatched junction bases numbered 7, after V lost 7 bases and J lost 10 bases. The CDR3 covers 12 residues. CDR3 sequence: CASTKDRGRAFF. Written as DNA, the CDR3 is TGTGCCAGCACCAAGGACAGGGGACGAGCTTTCTTT.

V gene TRBV19 combines with J gene TRBJ1-2; D unclear. The CDR3 runs to 15 residues. Trimming removed 0 bases at V and 3 bases at J, with 11 bases between. The V gene's germline CDR1 is LNHDA and CDR2 SQIVND (reference sequence). In DNA form, the CDR3 reads TGTGCCAGTAGTATAGAAAGACTCCGTGACTATGGCTACACCTTC. It encodes CASSIERLRDYGYTF. The full variable domain, with the rest looked up from reference TRBV19 and TRBJ1-2, is DGGITQSPKYLFRKEGQNVTLSCEQNLNHDAMYWYRQDPGQGLRLIYYSQIVNDFQKGDIAEGYSVSREKKESFPLTVTSAQKNPTAFYLCASSIERLRDYGYTFGSGTRLTVV.

The chain combines TRBV28 with TRBJ1-1; TRBD1 aligns across 9 bases. Per germline, CDR1 MDHEN and CDR2 SYDVKM. Unmatched junction bases numbered 12, after V lost 6 bases and J lost 1 base. This CDR3 comprises 17 residues. CDR3 in DNA: TGTGCCAGCAGAAGCACCGGGACAGGGTACCCGAACACTGAAGCTTTCTTT. Protein product: CASRSTGTGYPNTEAFF.

V gene TRBV11-2 combines with J gene TRBJ2-2; 10 bases are shared with TRBD2. V lost 5 bases and J lost 8; bases outside the gene matches: 8. Per germline, CDR1 SGHAT and CDR2 FQNNGV. The CDR3 loop spans 15 amino acids. The CDR3 bases are TGTGCCAGCAGCCCCGGGACACTAGCGGGAGGGGAGCTGTTTTTT. It specifies CASSPGTLAGGELFF.

This chain joins TRBV28 and TRBJ1-5; 8 nucleotides match TRBD1. The V gene's germline CDR1 is MDHEN and CDR2 SYDVKM. Unmatched junction bases numbered 18, after V lost 5 bases and J lost 0 bases. This CDR3 is 20 amino acids long. This CDR3 is CASSQSQGEFLTYSNQPQHF. The CDR3 region has the DNA TGTGCCAGCAGTCAGTCACAGGGGGAATTCCTTACCTATAGCAATCAGCCCCAGCATTTT.

The rearrangement joins TRBV6-6 to TRBJ1-4; D remains ambiguous. There are 16 residues in the CDR3. V lost 4 bases and J lost 1, with 13 bases in between. Germline V gene lookup returns CDR1 MNHNY and CDR2 SVGAGI (reference sequence). The CDR3 is CASSSPRGITNEKLFF. DNA of the CDR3: TGTGCCAGCAGTTCCCCCCGAGGTATAACTAATGAAAAACTGTTTTTT.

V gene TRBV6-5 combines with J gene TRBJ2-1; TRBD2 aligns across 8 bases. The J segment lost 4 bases and the V segment lost 6 bases, leaving 5 bases of the junction unmatched. This CDR3 has 14 residues. Germline V lookup: CDR1 MNHEY, CDR2 SVGAGI. The CDR3 reads CASSSGGLYNEQFF. CDR3 in DNA: TGTGCCAGCAGCAGCGGGGGACTTTACAATGAGCAGTTCTTC.

The V gene is TRBV5-5, the J gene TRBJ1-5, with 9 bases that match TRBD1. The CDR3 length is 14 residues. V trimming: 3 bases; J trimming: 5 bases; junction bases outside the gene matches: 3. Germline CDR1 and CDR2: SGHKS and YYEKEE (reference sequence). Here the CDR3 reads CASSSRTGDQPQHF. CDR3 DNA sequence: TGTGCCAGCAGCTCTCGGACAGGGGATCAGCCCCAGCATTTT.

The chain links TRBV5-5 to TRBJ1-4; TRBD1 matches 10 bases. The CDR3 has 16 residues. Germline trimming cut 2 bases from V and 5 bases from J; bases unmatched to any gene: 6. Germline loops: CDR1 SGHKS, CDR2 YYEKEE (reference sequence). The CDR3 region has the DNA TGTGCCAGCAGCTTAGAGACAGGGGGCCGGAATGAAAAACTGTTTTTT. This encodes CASSLETGGRNEKLFF. The full variable domain, with the rest looked up from reference TRBV5-5 and TRBJ1-4, is DAGVTQSPTHLIKTRGQQVTLRCSPISGHKSVSWYQQVLGQGPQFIFQYYEKEERGRGNFPDRFSARQFPNYSSELNVNALLLGDSALYLCASSLETGGRNEKLFFGSGTQLSVL.

V usage is TRBV7-9 and J usage is TRBJ2-2, with 8 bases lining up with TRBD2. V shed 5 bases and J 5 bases; nucleotides not matched to a gene: 13. The CDR3 contains 17 residues. Germline V CDR1 and CDR2: SEHNR, FQNEAQ (reference sequence). CDR3 region: CASSPRGGQGVTGELFF. CDR3 bases: TGTGCCAGCAGCCCCCGGGGGGGCCAGGGAGTAACCGGGGAGCTGTTTTTT. The full variable domain, in which reference TRBV7-9 and TRBJ2-2 provide the parts outside the CDR3, is DTGVSQNPRHKITKRGQNVTFRCDPISEHNRLYWYRQTLGQGPEFLTYFQNEAQLEKSRLLSDRFSAERPKGSFSTLEIQRTEQGDSAMYLCASSPRGGQGVTGELFFGEGSRLTVL.

J is TRBJ2-2 and V is TRBV28, with 7 bases matching TRBD1. The CDR3 is 17 residues long. V lost 2 bases and J lost 4; bases outside the gene matches: 10. CDR1 is MDHEN, CDR2 SYDVKM, per germline. For the CDR3, the DNA is TGTGCCAGCAGTTTAAGGCTAACAGGGGACCTCACCGGGGAGCTGTTTTTT. Its translation: CASSLRLTGDLTGELFF.

The rearrangement uses TRBV28 and TRBJ2-3, with 8 bases aligning to TRBD1. Germline CDR1 is MDHEN and CDR2 is SYDVKM. The CDR3 is made up of 15 amino acids. After removal of 5 bases from V and 2 bases from J, the junction contained 6 bases not matched to a gene. CDR3 bases: TGTGCCAGCAGTCCAGGGGGCGCGGCCACAGATACGCAGTATTTT. It specifies CASSPGGAATDTQYF.

V gene TRBV18 combines with J gene TRBJ1-5; D possibly corresponds to TRBD1 (5 bases). The CDR3 has 14 amino acids. The V gene's germline CDR1 is KGHSH and CDR2 LQKENI. The germline V and J ends were trimmed by 4 bases and 2 bases, with 9 bases remaining between them. DNA for the CDR3: TGTGCCAGCTCACGTCTAGGGGGCAATCAGCCCCAGCATTTT. Translation gives CASSRLGGNQPQHF.

The CDR3 coding sequence is TGTGCCAGCAACGCCGGTTTCGGGAATGAGCAGTTCTTC. It is translated as CASNAGFGNEQFF. The chain couples TRBV27 to TRBJ2-1; D remains ambiguous. CDR3 length: 13 amino acids. In germline, CDR1 is MNHEY, CDR2 SMNVEV (reference sequence). With 7 bases removed from V and 7 bases from J, the gap between germline ends came to 14 bases.

V is TRBV11-3 and J is TRBJ2-7; D unclear. Looked up from germline, CDR1 is SGHNT and CDR2 is YENEEA. The V and J ends lost 1 base and 7 bases respectively, with 11 bases between them. The CDR3 is 13 residues long. CDR3 DNA: TGTGCCAGCAGCTTAGGGGCTACCTGGGAGCAGTACTTC. Translated, it gives CASSLGATWEQYF. The whole variable domain, filled in from reference TRBV11-3 and TRBJ2-7, reads EAGVVQSPRYKIIEKKQPVAFWCNPISGHNTLYWYLQNLGQGPELLIRYENEEAVDDSQLPKDRFSAERLKGVDSTLKIQPAELGDSAVYLCASSLGATWEQYFGPGTRLTVT.

The DNA of the CDR3 is TGCAGCGCCCCTTTCAGGGGAAGTACGACTGAAGCTTTCTTT. This encodes CSAPFRGSTTEAFF. The V gene is TRBV29-1, the J gene TRBJ1-1; possible D gene TRBD1, 6 bases. Germline assignment: CDR1 SQVTM and CDR2 ANQGSEA. Trimming stripped 7 bases from V and 5 bases from J, with 20 bases between. This CDR3 is built from 14 residues.

The chain combines TRBV5-1 with TRBJ2-7; 9 bases match TRBD1. The V and J ends lost 3 bases and 4 bases, in that order; junction bases with no gene match: 5. This CDR3 is built from 14 residues. The germline CDR1 and CDR2 sequences are SGHRS and YFSETQ. In nucleotides, the CDR3 is TGCGCCAGCAGCTCTACCGACAGGGGGTACGAGCAGTACTTC. Protein product: CASSSTDRGYEQYF.

This clone turned up a few times. This rearrangement joins TRBV15 to TRBJ2-6; 9 positions match TRBD1. With V trimmed by 0 bases and J by 9 bases, 3 bases remained unmatched. Germline assignment: CDR1 LNHNV and CDR2 YYDKDF (reference sequence). The CDR3 consists of 15 residues. The CDR3 is CATSREGQGVNVLTF. Written as DNA, the CDR3 is TGTGCCACCAGCAGAGAGGGACAGGGTGTCAACGTCCTGACTTTC. The full variable domain, its missing parts supplied by reference TRBV15 and TRBJ2-6, is DAMVIQNPRYQVTQFGKPVTLSCSQTLNHNVMYWYQQKSSQAPKLLFHYYDKDFNNEADTPDNFQSRRPNTSFCFLDIRSPGLGDTAMYLCATSREGQGVNVLTFGAGSRLTVL.

The genes are TRBV7-2 and TRBJ1-1, with TRBD1 matching over 7 bases. The length of the CDR3 is 13 residues. Losses at the gene ends were 5 bases for V and 6 bases for J; bases not matched to a gene: 6. Germline CDR1 and CDR2: SGHTA and FQGNSA. The CDR3 DNA reads as TGTGCCAGCAGCCTACGACAGGGCGCTGAAGCTTTCTTT. Translating gives CASSLRQGAEAFF.

This rearrangement joins TRBV19 to TRBJ1-3, with 7 bases that match TRBD1. This CDR3 is 16 amino acids long. After removal of 5 bases from V and 4 bases from J, the junction contained 11 bases not matched to a gene. The germline V gene encodes CDR1 LNHDA and CDR2 SQIVND (reference sequence). The CDR3 reads CASSLRDSPRGNTIYF. CDR3 in DNA: TGTGCCAGTAGTCTCCGGGACAGTCCACGAGGAAACACCATATATTTT. The full variable domain, with the rest looked up from reference TRBV19 and TRBJ1-3, is DGGITQSPKYLFRKEGQNVTLSCEQNLNHDAMYWYRQDPGQGLRLIYYSQIVNDFQKGDIAEGYSVSREKKESFPLTVTSAQKNPTAFYLCASSLRDSPRGNTIYFGEGSWLTVV.

This sequence joins TRBV7-6 and TRBJ1-1, with 10 bases aligning to TRBD1. After removal of 4 bases from V and 0 bases from J, the junction contained 2 bases not matched to a gene. In germline, CDR1 is SGHVS, CDR2 FNYEAQ. The CDR3 extends over 15 amino acids. DNA of the CDR3: TGTGCCAGCAGCTCGGGACAGGGGATGAACACTGAAGCTTTCTTT. It is translated as CASSSGQGMNTEAFF.

The chain is built from TRBV7-9 and TRBJ2-7, with 9 bases fitting TRBD2. The CDR3 loop spans 17 amino acids. Germline CDR1 reads SEHNR; CDR2 reads FQNEAQ (reference sequence). Trimming removed 1 base from V and 9 bases from J; junction bases left unmatched: 16. CDR3 sequence reads: CASSLEVRTSAPARQYF. CDR3 nucleotide sequence: TGTGCCAGCAGCTTAGAGGTGAGGACTAGCGCCCCGGCGAGGCAGTACTTC.

The chain combines TRBV7-2 with TRBJ2-7; 9 bases align to TRBD1. Germline values: CDR1 SGHTA, CDR2 FQGNSA. The trim removed 4 bases at V and 4 bases at J, leaving 11 bases unmatched. The CDR3 loop spans 16 amino acids. The CDR3 nucleotides read TGTGCCAGCAGCTCGACAATTCCGGGACAGGGTTACGAGCAGTACTTC. The encoded protein is CASSSTIPGQGYEQYF.

Details on this clone: The junction differs from germline at one of its ends, possibly a read error. The J gene is TRBJ2-1, the V gene TRBV7-7, with D possibly matching TRBD1 (5 bases). Germline V gene data show CDR1 as SSHAT and CDR2 as FNYEAQ (reference sequence). This CDR3 has 14 amino acids. CDR3 sequence (DNA): TGTGCTAGCAGCATCCGGAGTGGGGCTGGAGAGCAGTTCTTC. Amino acids: CASSIRSGAGEQFF.

The genes are TRBV27 and TRBJ1-4, with 7 bases fitting TRBD1. The CDR3 has 18 amino acids. The trim removed 4 bases at V and 8 bases at J, leaving 19 bases unmatched. Germline CDR1 MNHEY, CDR2 SMNVEV (reference sequence). The CDR3 region is CASSSSPPTDVTGEKLFF. CDR3 sequence (DNA): TGTGCCAGCAGTTCATCCCCCCCGACGGATGTGACAGGGGAAAAACTGTTTTTT.